This passage covers 20 T cell receptor beta chains from one sample sequenced in a study of blood T cell repertoires in COVID-19. The data were produced by immunoSEQ multiplex PCR, yet TCRdb's version contains in-frame clones alone and is incomplete. Of approximately 200,000 clones listed, around 94% are singletons. The material sequenced was peripheral blood. These receptors all come from a man aged 30 to 45 with COVID-19, enrolled during active disease.

The rearrangement uses TRBV4-1 and TRBJ1-4; D is possibly TRBD1 (5 bases). The CDR3 runs 14 residues. CDR1 is MGHRA, CDR2 YSYEKL, per germline. Trimming left V 4 bases short and J 8 bases short, with 14 bases between. CDR3 residues: CASSPPQGREKLFF. As DNA, the CDR3 is TGCGCCAGCAGCCCACCCCAGGGAAGGGAAAAACTGTTTTTT.

This clone appeared a single time. V and J are TRBV3-1 (or the pseudogene TRBV3-2) and TRBJ2-2, with D possibly being TRBD1 (6 bases). The CDR3 runs 17 residues. Germline CDR1 is LGHDT and CDR2 is YNNKEL (reference sequence). V was pared by 1 base and J by 4 bases, with 16 bases between. CDR3 amino acids: CASSQGVAGVITGELFF. In DNA, the CDR3 is TGTGCCAGCAGCCAAGGGGTCGCAGGGGTAATCACCGGGGAGCTGTTTTTT.

The chain combines TRBV7-2 with TRBJ2-5, with 7 bases matching TRBD1. Unmatched junction bases numbered 3, after V lost 0 bases and J lost 2 bases. This CDR3 has 15 residues. The germline V gene has CDR1 SGHTA and CDR2 FQGNSA. The CDR3 reads CASSLATGDQETQYF. The CDR3 nucleotides are TGTGCCAGCAGCTTAGCCACAGGGGATCAAGAGACCCAGTACTTC.

V gene TRBV3-1 (or the pseudogene TRBV3-2) combines with J gene TRBJ2-1; TRBD2 might be the D (5 bases). The germline V and J ends were trimmed by 3 bases and 3 bases, with 18 bases remaining between them. CDR3 length: 17 amino acids. Germline V gene lookup returns CDR1 LGHDT and CDR2 YNNKEL (reference sequence). The CDR3 region is CASSHSVGVGFYNEQFF. CDR3 coding DNA: TGTGCCAGCAGCCATAGCGTCGGGGTCGGCTTCTACAATGAGCAGTTCTTC.

The gene calls are TRBV4-1 and TRBJ1-6; 8 positions agree with TRBD1. The CDR3 is 15 amino acids. J lost 10 bases, V lost 3 bases, and 8 bases had no gene match. Germline V gives CDR1 MGHRA, CDR2 YSYEKL. In DNA form, the CDR3 reads TGCGCCAGCAGCCACAATCTCAGGGGGCCCTCACCCCTCCACTTT. Protein sequence: CASSHNLRGPSPLHF.

The chain links TRBV5-1 to TRBJ2-3, with 8 bases lining up with TRBD1. The CDR3 loop spans 15 amino acids. V lost 7 bases to trimming and J lost 1 base; unmatched junction nucleotides: 8. Germline-derived CDR1 and CDR2 are SGHRS and YFSETQ. CDR3 in DNA: TGCGCCAGCGCTCGGACAGGGTCAGGCACAGATACGCAGTATTTT. Protein: CASARTGSGTDTQYF.

This chain joins TRBV9 and TRBJ1-1, with no clear D. Trimming pared 4 bases from V and 1 base from J, leaving 17 bases between. The germline V gene encodes CDR1 SGDLS and CDR2 YYNGEE. This CDR3 has 16 amino acids. The CDR3 here is CASSSRTGIGNTEAFF. The DNA for the CDR3 is TGTGCCAGCAGCTCGAGGACCGGGATCGGGAACACTGAAGCTTTCTTT.

The chain links TRBV24-1 to TRBJ2-3, with TRBD1 identical over 10 bases. CDR3 length equals 13 residues. Germline-derived CDR1 and CDR2 are KGHDR and SFDVKD. V gave up 7 bases and J gave up 5 bases; unmatched junction bases: 2. CDR3 nucleotide sequence: TGTGCCACCAGCAGGACAGGGGGAGATACGCAGTATTTT. It specifies CATSRTGGDTQYF.

The rearrangement uses TRBV6-5 and TRBJ1-6, with D maybe TRBD1 (6 bases). Germline V gene sequence: CDR1 MNHEY, CDR2 SVGAGI. The CDR3 is 14 amino acids. Trimming took 6 bases from V and 1 from J, leaving 7 bases between them. CDR3 residues: CASSRGSYNSPLHF. The CDR3 DNA reads as TGTGCCAGCAGCAGGGGATCCTATAATTCACCCCTCCACTTT.

The chain is built from TRBV6-6 and TRBJ1-1; 9 bases map to TRBD1. V gave up 5 bases and J gave up 1 base; unmatched junction bases: 5. Looked up from germline, CDR1 is MNHNY and CDR2 is SVGAGI (reference sequence). The CDR3 loop spans 15 amino acids. CDR3 protein: CASSRNRGRNTEAFF. The CDR3 coding sequence is TGTGCCAGCAGTCGTAACAGGGGGCGGAACACTGAAGCTTTCTTT.

The V call is TRBV15, the J call TRBJ2-1; TRBD1 is a possible D gene (6 bases). V dropped 2 bases and J dropped 6 bases, with 26 bases sitting between them. This CDR3 comprises 19 residues. CDR1 LNHNV and CDR2 YYDKDF come from the germline V gene (reference sequence). The CDR3 DNA follows: TGTGCCACCAGCAGACGAATTCCGAGGGCAGGGGTTGAGGGCAATGAGCAGTTCTTC. Translated, it gives CATSRRIPRAGVEGNEQFF. The variable domain in full, completed from reference TRBV15 and TRBJ2-1, reads DAMVIQNPRYQVTQFGKPVTLSCSQTLNHNVMYWYQQKSSQAPKLLFHYYDKDFNNEADTPDNFQSRRPNTSFCFLDIRSPGLGDTAMYLCATSRRIPRAGVEGNEQFFGPGTRLTVL.

The rearrangement uses TRBV30 and TRBJ1-4; 7 positions agree with TRBD1. The junction had 7 bases not matched to a gene; V was cut back by 7 bases and J by 8 bases. Germline lookup yields CDR1 GTSNPN and CDR2 SVGIG (reference sequence). The CDR3 consists of 12 residues. The CDR3 protein is CALTGEEEKLFF. In DNA, the CDR3 is TGTGCCTTAACAGGGGAGGAGGAAAAACTGTTTTTT. Filled out from reference TRBV30 and TRBJ1-4, the complete variable domain reads SQTIHQWPATLVQPVGSPLSLECTVEGTSNPNLYWYRQAAGRGLQLLFYSVGIGQISSEVPQNLSASRPQDRQFILSSKKLLLSDSGFYLCALTGEEEKLFFGSGTQLSVL.

The V and J genes are TRBV7-3 and TRBJ1-1; 11 bases agree with TRBD1. V shed 6 bases and J 11 bases; nucleotides not matched to a gene: 5. This CDR3 region has 12 residues. Germline V gene data show CDR1 as SGHTA and CDR2 as FQGTGA. The CDR3: CASSPGQGAAFF. The CDR3 nucleotides read TGTGCCAGCAGTCCCGGACAGGGGGCCGCTTTCTTT.

The chain combines TRBV19 with TRBJ1-1; no firm D call. The CDR3 sequence is 14 residues long. Germline-derived CDR1 and CDR2 are LNHDA and SQIVND (reference sequence). Trimming cost V 11 bases and J 4 bases, with 20 bases left between them. CDR3 in amino acids: CAAGLLGRGTEAFF. The CDR3 DNA reads as TGTGCCGCGGGCCTATTGGGCAGAGGCACTGAAGCTTTCTTT.

The V call is TRBV5-4, the J call TRBJ2-7; 14 bases map to TRBD2. Germline V gene data show CDR1 as SGHNT and CDR2 as YYREEE (reference sequence). With V trimmed by 3 bases and J by 5 bases, 4 bases remained unmatched. CDR3 length: 15 amino acids. The CDR3 nucleotides read TGTGCCAGCAGCTATCCGGGACTAGCGGGGGACGAGCAGTACTTC. Amino acids: CASSYPGLAGDEQYF.

J is TRBJ2-3 and V is TRBV29-1, with 10 bases aligning to TRBD2. CDR1 is SQVTM and CDR2 is ANQGSEA in the germline V gene. This CDR3 contains 13 residues. Trimming cost V 8 bases and J 4 bases; bases outside gene matches: 6. CDR3 bases: TGCAGCCTCTCTAGCGGGGGTTCAGATACGCAGTATTTT. Encoded protein: CSLSSGGSDTQYF.

The chain recombines TRBV5-5 with TRBJ2-7; maybe TRBD1 (6 bases). The CDR3 extends over 15 amino acids. Germline V lookup: CDR1 SGHKS, CDR2 YYEKEE (reference sequence). V lost 0 bases and J lost 7, with 17 bases in between. The DNA for the CDR3 is TGTGCCAGCAGCTTGGGTGGACAGAAGAGTGAGGAGCAGTACTTC. This encodes CASSLGGQKSEEQYF.

The CDR3, as DNA: TGTGCCACCCACCCGGCCGGGACACACAATTACGAGCAGTACTTC. Translating it yields CATHPAGTHNYEQYF. The rearrangement uses TRBV25-1 and TRBJ2-7, with TRBD1 as a possible D gene (6 bases). The V gene's germline CDR1 is MGHDK and CDR2 SYGVNS. The CDR3 runs 15 residues. V lost 10 bases and J 4 bases, leaving 23 bases between the germline ends.

The chain links TRBV27 to TRBJ1-6; 7 bases are shared with TRBD1. CDR1 is MNHEY and CDR2 is SMNVEV in the germline V gene (reference sequence). This CDR3 contains 16 residues. V shed 0 bases and J 9 bases; nucleotides not matched to a gene: 8. This CDR3 reads CASSLSPGGVSSPLHF. The DNA of the CDR3 is TGTGCCAGCAGTTTATCACCAGGGGGAGTTAGTTCACCCCTCCACTTT.

The chain employs TRBV5-1 and TRBJ2-5; 8 bases fit TRBD2. CDR3 length equals 15 residues. Trimming removed 2 bases from V and 7 bases from J; junction bases left unmatched: 10. Looked up from germline, CDR1 is SGHRS and CDR2 is YFSETQ. The CDR3 DNA follows: TGCGCCAGCAGCTTTGACGGGGGGGATCGGGTGACCCAGTACTTC. It encodes CASSFDGGDRVTQYF.